This TCR beta chain came from a study of blood T cell repertoires in COVID-19. Whole-study context: The study drew acute and convalescent COVID-19 samples from the United States, Italy and Spain. Nucleic acid was either cDNA or gDNA, and it came from T cells, B-cell-depleted T cells, or PBMCs.

This clone was recorded once. In the original processing: Amplification from reference gene primers served as the basis for estimated nucleated cell counts. Measured with immunoSEQ multiplex PCR; TCRdb has only the in-frame clones, and not every one. V, J and clone size reflect that table, while D and trimming were determined from the DNA. The data show 100,000 to 120,000 clones, over 75% seen once. CDR3 length: 14 amino acids. Trimming cost V 7 bases and J 3 bases, with 15 bases left between them. From germline, CDR1 is MDHEN and CDR2 SYDVKM. The origin of this receptor is a woman of 80 years or more with active or convalescent COVID-19. V usage is TRBV28 and J usage is TRBJ1-2; D perhaps matches TRBD1 (5 bases). Sequencing was performed on peripheral blood. As DNA, the CDR3 is TGTGCCAGCACCCCCGGGCGGGACTACTATGGCTACACCTTC. Residues: CASTPGRDYYGYTF.